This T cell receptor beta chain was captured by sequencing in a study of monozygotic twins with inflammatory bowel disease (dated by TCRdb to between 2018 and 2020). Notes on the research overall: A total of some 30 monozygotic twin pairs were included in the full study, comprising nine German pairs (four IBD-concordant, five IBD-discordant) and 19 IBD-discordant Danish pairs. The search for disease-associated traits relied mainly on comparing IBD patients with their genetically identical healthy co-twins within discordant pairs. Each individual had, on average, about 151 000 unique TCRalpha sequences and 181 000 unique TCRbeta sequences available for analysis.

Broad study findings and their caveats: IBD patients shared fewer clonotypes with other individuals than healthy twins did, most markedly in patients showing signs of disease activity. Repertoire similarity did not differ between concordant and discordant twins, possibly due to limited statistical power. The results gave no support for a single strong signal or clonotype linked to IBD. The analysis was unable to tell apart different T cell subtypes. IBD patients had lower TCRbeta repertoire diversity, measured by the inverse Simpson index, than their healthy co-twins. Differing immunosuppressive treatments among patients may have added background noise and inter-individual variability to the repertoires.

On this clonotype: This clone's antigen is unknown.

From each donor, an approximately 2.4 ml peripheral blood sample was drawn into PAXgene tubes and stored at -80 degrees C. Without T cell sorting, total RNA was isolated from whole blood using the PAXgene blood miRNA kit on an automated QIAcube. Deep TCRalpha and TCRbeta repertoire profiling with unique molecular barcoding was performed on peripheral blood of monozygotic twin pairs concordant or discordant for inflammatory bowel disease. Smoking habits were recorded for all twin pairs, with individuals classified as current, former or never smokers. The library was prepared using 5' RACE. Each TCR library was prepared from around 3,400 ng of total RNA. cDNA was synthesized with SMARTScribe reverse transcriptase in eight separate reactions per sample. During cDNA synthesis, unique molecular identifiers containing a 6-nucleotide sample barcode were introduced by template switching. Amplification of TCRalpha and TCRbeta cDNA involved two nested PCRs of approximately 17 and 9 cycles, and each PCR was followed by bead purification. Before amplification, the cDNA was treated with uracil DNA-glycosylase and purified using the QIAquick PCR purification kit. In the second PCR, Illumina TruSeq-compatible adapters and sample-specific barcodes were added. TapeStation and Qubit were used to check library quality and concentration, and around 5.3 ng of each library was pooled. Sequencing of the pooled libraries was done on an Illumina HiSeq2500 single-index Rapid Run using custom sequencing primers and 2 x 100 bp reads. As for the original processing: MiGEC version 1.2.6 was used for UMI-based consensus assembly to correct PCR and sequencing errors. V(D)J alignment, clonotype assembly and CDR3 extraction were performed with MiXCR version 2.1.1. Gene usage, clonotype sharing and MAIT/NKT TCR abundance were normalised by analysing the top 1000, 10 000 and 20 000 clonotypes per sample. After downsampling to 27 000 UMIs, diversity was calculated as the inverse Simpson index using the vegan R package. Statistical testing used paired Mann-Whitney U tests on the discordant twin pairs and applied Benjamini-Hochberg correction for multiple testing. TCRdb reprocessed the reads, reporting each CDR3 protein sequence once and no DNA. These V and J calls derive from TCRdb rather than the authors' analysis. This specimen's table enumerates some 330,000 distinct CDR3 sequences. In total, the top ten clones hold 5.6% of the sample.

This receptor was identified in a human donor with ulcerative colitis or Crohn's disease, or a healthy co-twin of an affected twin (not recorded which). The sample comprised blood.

For the CDR3, the sequence is CASSSPHTGTSGYEQYF. The rearrangement combines TRBV6-5 with TRBJ2-7; TCRdb outputs TRBD2, but without DNA this stays unchecked. Via the germline V gene, CDR1 is MNHEY and CDR2 SVGAGI. The CDR3 sequence holds 17 residues, the cysteine and phenylalanine included. No DNA is given.